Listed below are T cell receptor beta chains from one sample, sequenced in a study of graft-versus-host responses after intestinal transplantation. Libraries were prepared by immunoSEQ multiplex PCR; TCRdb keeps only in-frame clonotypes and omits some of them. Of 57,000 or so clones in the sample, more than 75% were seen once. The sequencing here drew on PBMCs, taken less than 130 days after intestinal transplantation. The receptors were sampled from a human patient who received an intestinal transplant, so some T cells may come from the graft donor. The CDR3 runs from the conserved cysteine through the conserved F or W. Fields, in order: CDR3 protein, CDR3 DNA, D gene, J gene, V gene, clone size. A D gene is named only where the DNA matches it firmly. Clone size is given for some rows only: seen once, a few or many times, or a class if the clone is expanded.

CASSLLFLAGGDEQYF	TGTGCCAGCAGTCTTCTTTTTCTAGCGGGAGGGGACGAGCAGTACTTC	TRBD2	TRBJ2-7	TRBV27	.
CSVGDSGTRYEQYF	TGCAGCGTGGGGGATAGCGGAACTCGCTACGAGCAGTACTTC	.	TRBJ2-7	TRBV29-1	.
CASSIGQGAGYTF	TGCGCCAGCAGCATAGGACAGGGGGCCGGCTACACCTTC	TRBD1	TRBJ1-2	TRBV5-1	few
CASSSLGGKANEKLFF	TGCGCCAGCAGCTCGCTAGGGGGAAAGGCTAATGAAAAACTGTTTTTT	.	TRBJ1-4	TRBV5-1	.
CASSLGPPVHEQYF	TGCGCCAGCAGCTTAGGTCCCCCCGTCCACGAGCAGTACTTC	.	TRBJ2-7	TRBV5-1	.
CASSPLTTGELFF	TGTGCCAGCAGCCCGTTAACCACCGGGGAGCTGTTTTTT	.	TRBJ2-2	TRBV11-2	.
CATSPIPRGPSHF	TGTGCCACCAGTCCGATCCCCCGGGGCCCCTCTCACTTC	.	TRBJ2-7	TRBV15	.
CASSIGTQVLTF	TGTGCCAGTAGTATCGGGACTCAAGTCCTGACTTTC	.	TRBJ2-6	TRBV19	once
CASSSSHGSYFF	TGTGCCAGCAGCTCCTCCCACGGGTCCTATTTCTTT	.	TRBJ1-1	TRBV7-2	.
CTSSQYRDEKEKLFF	TGCACCAGCAGCCAATACCGGGATGAGAAGGAAAAACTGTTTTTT	.	TRBJ1-4	TRBV1	few
CASSFWGDRVYEQYF	TGTGCCAGCAGTTTTTGGGGGGACAGGGTGTACGAGCAGTACTTC	TRBD1	TRBJ2-7	TRBV28	.
CAISEGRYSNQPQHF	TGTGCCATCAGTGAGGGCCGATATAGCAATCAGCCCCAGCATTTT	.	TRBJ1-5	TRBV10-3	.
CASSQERALADQETQYF	TGCGCCAGCAGCCAAGAAAGGGCTCTAGCGGACCAAGAGACCCAGTACTTC	TRBD2	TRBJ2-5	TRBV4-1	.
CASSLGLSAYNEQFF	TGCGCCAGCAGCTTGGGGCTTTCAGCCTACAATGAGCAGTTCTTC	.	TRBJ2-1	TRBV5-1	.
CASSVGALFGLAKNEQFF	TGTGCCAGCAGCGTGGGGGCCCTCTTCGGACTAGCGAAGAATGAGCAGTTCTTC	TRBD2	TRBJ2-1	TRBV7-6	.
CASSQGGRGFNEQLF	TGCGCCAGCAGCCAAGGCGGGAGAGGCTTCAATGAGCAGCTCTTC	TRBD2	TRBJ2-1	TRBV4-1	.
CATSRGGEPYNEQFF	TGTGCCACCAGCAGAGGAGGGGAGCCCTACAATGAGCAGTTCTTC	.	TRBJ2-1	TRBV15	once
CASSLKRRDTGELFF	TGTGCCAGCAGCTTAAAGAGGAGGGACACCGGGGAGCTGTTTTTT	.	TRBJ2-2	TRBV7-3	.
CASSLALAGAYNEQFF	TGTGCCAGCAGCTTAGCCCTAGCGGGAGCGTACAATGAGCAGTTCTTC	TRBD2	TRBJ2-1	TRBV7-9	few
CASSLGLAGLGNEQFF	TGCGCCAGCAGCTTGGGACTAGCGGGTCTGGGCAATGAGCAGTTCTTC	TRBD2	TRBJ2-1	TRBV5-1	.
CASSSSNTGELFF	TGTGCCAGCAGTTCGTCGAACACCGGGGAGCTGTTTTTT	.	TRBJ2-2	TRBV28	.
CASSSHGLAPWEQYF	TGTGCCAGCAGCTCACATGGACTAGCCCCGTGGGAGCAGTACTTC	TRBD2	TRBJ2-7	TRBV5-4	.
CASSLVGGYNTGELFF	TGCGCCAGCAGCTTGGTAGGGGGCTACAACACCGGGGAGCTGTTTTTT	TRBD1	TRBJ2-2	TRBV5-1	.
CAWSVGSGELFF	TGTGCCTGGAGTGTGGGGTCCGGGGAGCTGTTTTTT	.	TRBJ2-2	TRBV30	.
CASSWDTSYEQYF	TGTGCCAGCAGTTGGGACACCTCCTACGAGCAGTACTTC	.	TRBJ2-7	TRBV2	.
CASGLILGNYGYTF	TGTGCCAGCGGCCTTATCCTGGGCAACTATGGCTACACCTTC	.	TRBJ1-2	TRBV11-3	.
CASTRSTLDGYTF	TGTGCCAGCACCCGATCGACCCTGGACGGCTACACCTTC	.	TRBJ1-2	TRBV6-1	.
CASSLSPPTGAEGYTF	TGTGCCAGCAGCCTCTCCCCCCCAACAGGGGCAGAGGGCTACACCTTC	TRBD1	TRBJ1-2	TRBV11-2	once
CASSSRQGAWTEAFF	TGTGCCAGCAGCTCGAGACAGGGGGCCTGGACTGAAGCTTTCTTT	TRBD1	TRBJ1-1	TRBV11-2	once
CASSSWAGVDTGELFF	TGTGCCAGTAGTAGCTGGGCAGGGGTGGACACCGGGGAGCTGTTTTTT	.	TRBJ2-2	TRBV19	.
CASSLVGLQETQYF	TGTGCCAGCAGCTTAGTCGGACTCCAAGAGACCCAGTACTTC	.	TRBJ2-5	TRBV11-2	.
CASSLTGPSSGNTIYF	TGTGCCAGCAGTTTGACAGGGCCGAGCTCTGGAAACACCATATATTTT	TRBD1	TRBJ1-3	TRBV28	.
CASSASLAGGSVHF	TGCGCCAGCAGTGCATCTCTAGCGGGAGGATCTGTTCACTTC	TRBD2	TRBJ2-7	TRBV10-1	.
CASSLWTRIGHEQFF	TGTGCCAGCAGCTTATGGACTAGGATTGGGCATGAGCAGTTCTTC	TRBD2	TRBJ2-1	TRBV11-2	.
CASSLLPSPLHF	TGTGCCAGCAGTTTACTCCCGTCACCCCTCCACTTT	.	TRBJ1-6	TRBV28	.
CASSLERVYEQYF	TGCGCCAGCAGCTTGGAGCGGGTTTACGAGCAGTACTTC	.	TRBJ2-7	TRBV5-1	.